This paragraph reports one TCR beta chain. Its specificity is not known. The record originates from a study of T-cell reconstitution after alpha-beta-depleted transplantation in children. Study outcomes and limitations: Where alpha-beta T cells came from about two months after transplant was reportedly several hundred expanded graft clones.

The CDR3 is 14 amino acids. V shed 3 bases, J shed 2 bases, and the junction held 3 bases outside the gene matches. For TCRbeta, the library was prepared with unique molecular identifiers. MiXCR, run by TCRdb on the PCR reads, gives a single entry per CDR3 protein. The table has hundreds of thousands of distinct CDR3 sequences, more than 15% seen once; the top ten hold just under 45%. The source of this sequence is a male patient aged 2 to 10 who had a stem cell transplant for acute lymphoblastic leukemia, so the T cells may come from the graft donor. The sequencing used PBMCs, mostly from graft donor cells, collected 360 days after TCRalphabeta/CD19-depleted stem cell transplant. The V call is TRBV12-3 or TRBV12-4, the J call TRBJ2-7; 8 nucleotides align to TRBD1. The CDR3 here is CASSLGQAAYEQYF. In DNA form, the CDR3 reads TGTGCCAGCAGTTTGGGACAGGCAGCCTACGAGCAGTACTTC.